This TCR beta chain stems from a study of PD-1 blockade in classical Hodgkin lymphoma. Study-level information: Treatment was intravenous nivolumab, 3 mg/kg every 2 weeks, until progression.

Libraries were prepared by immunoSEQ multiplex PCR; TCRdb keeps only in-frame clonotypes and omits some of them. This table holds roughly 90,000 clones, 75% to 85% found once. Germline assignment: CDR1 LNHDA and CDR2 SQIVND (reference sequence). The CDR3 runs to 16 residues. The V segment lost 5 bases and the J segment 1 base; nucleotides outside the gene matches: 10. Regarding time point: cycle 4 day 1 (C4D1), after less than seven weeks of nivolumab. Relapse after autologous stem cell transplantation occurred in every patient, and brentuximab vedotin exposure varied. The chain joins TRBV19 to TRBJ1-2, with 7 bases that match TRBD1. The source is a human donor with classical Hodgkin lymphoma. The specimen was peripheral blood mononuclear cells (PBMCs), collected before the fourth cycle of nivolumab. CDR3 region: CASSLQHAGGNYGYTF. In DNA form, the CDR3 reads TGTGCCAGTAGTCTCCAACACGCAGGGGGTAACTATGGCTACACCTTC.